This entry features one TCR beta chain sequence. Its cognate antigen has yet to be identified. No clone much larger than this one lies a single base away; base qualities are absent. The treatment or condition label for this specimen denotes: roughly 11-day PBMC culture with coronavirus spike peptide pools or control peptides (ViraFEST assay). The ViraFEST assay, used in the study, expanded antigen-specific T cells with peptide pools and then identified the expanded clonotypes through TCR sequencing. The convalescent patients' positive SARS-CoV-2 PCR tests fell between March and December 2020, which was before the Alpha, Beta and Delta variants emerged in the United States. PBMCs were cultured at about 2 million per well in IMDM supplemented with approximately 5.3% human AB serum and 9 to 10 IU/ml IL-2, with roughly 9.5 ug/ml peptide pools added. Half of the culture medium was replaced with fresh IL-2-containing medium on days 3 and 7. After approximately eleven days of culture, CD4+ T cells were isolated by negative selection using the EasySep CD4+ T cell isolation kit. Ficoll-Paque Plus gradient centrifugation was used to isolate PBMCs from whole blood, and the isolated PBMCs were then either used fresh or cryopreserved at -140C. Triplicate wells were generally used for each culture condition.

Including the terminal cysteine and phenylalanine, the CDR3 comprises 15 residues. The read is trimmed to its CDR3 DNA, 45 bases read in frame from base 1. The V end loses 1 base and the J end loses 0 bases, and a stretch of 7 bases separates them. From the germline V gene, CDR1 is MDHEN and CDR2 is SYDVKM. This entry is derived from a study of vaccination and CD4 T cells after COVID-19 (dated 2022 in TCRdb). In terms of the full investigation: SARS-CoV-2 positivity had been established in the convalescent patients by nasal swab PCR, and mild disease was recorded in under ten of these patients and severe disease in one. Two doses of either the Pfizer-BioNTech BNT162b2 vaccine (n=8) or the Moderna mRNA-1273 vaccine (n=2) were administered to participants. In control cultures, a CEFX viral epitope pool was used as positive control, an HIV-1 Nef peptide pool was used as negative control, or no peptide was added. The cultures were stimulated with overlapping spike peptide pools from SARS-CoV-2 and from the common cold coronaviruses HCoV-NL63, HCoV-OC43 and HCoV-229E. Post-COVID blood samples were collected from convalescent patients a median of approximately 100 days after diagnosis, with a range of about 30 to 161 days. Post-vaccine blood samples were collected a median of around 10 weeks after the second vaccine dose, ranging from roughly 12 to 250 days. In 10 COVID-19 convalescent patients and 4 infection-naive healthy vaccine recipients, researchers compared the spike-specific CD4+ TCR repertoire from before mRNA vaccination with the repertoire from after. The convalescent cohort included six males and four females, with two Hispanic individuals, seven Caucasians, two Asians and one multiracial person.

The library was made by PCR. DNA from cultured CD4+ T cells was subjected to TCR sequencing with the Oncomine TCR Beta short-read assay at the Johns Hopkins FTIC core. The QIAamp micro DNA kit was used to extract genomic DNA from the cultured CD4+ T cells. The Oncomine TCR Beta libraries from cultured CD4+ T cells were pooled using unique dual indexes and then sequenced on an Illumina iSeq 100. As for the original processing: Non-productive sequences were removed, and CDR3s that did not start with C, did not end with F or W, or were shorter than 7 amino acids were discarded. The MANAFEST web application was used to identify antigen-specific clonotypes by comparing peptide-stimulated wells against reference wells and other culture wells. For a clone to be called positive, the clone needed an FDR below 0.05, an odds ratio above 5, and a productive frequency above 0.1% in at least two of three replicate wells. A clonotype was classed as cross-reactive if the clonotype showed significant expansion both in SARS-CoV-2 spike wells and in at least one common cold coronavirus spike condition. Similarity between CDR3 sequences was evaluated in R version 3.6.1 using Levenshtein distances (stringdist) and unrooted phylogenetic trees (ape). The raw public data were reprocessed by TCRdb itself: fastp quality trimming at Q25, MiXCR clonotype calling, in-frame beta chains only. Every entry covers one CDR3 protein and lists the most common genes and DNA from its rows. The V and J calls and clone size come from TCRdb's table, not from the authors' own analysis. This sample has about 18,000 distinct CDR3 sequences in its table, and approximately 60% of those were observed once. Approximately 7.2% of the sample lies in the top ten.

The study at large found these results: Among the post-vaccine SARS-CoV-2-reactive clones in convalescent patients, a median about 87% showed up only after vaccination, which suggests vaccine-specific priming. Of the vaccine-specific clones found in convalescent patients, nearly all (304 of 307) were mono-reactive for SARS-CoV-2 spike instead of being cross-reactive with common cold coronaviruses. Relatively few convalescent patients were included in the study, and early timepoints after natural infection were not analyzed. Although the median number of SARS-CoV-2-reactive clonotypes went up from around 20 after infection to some 40 after vaccination, the increase was not significant.

This receptor was identified in a human donor who had recovered from COVID-19. The V and J genes are TRBV28 and TRBJ2-4; the D gene lacks a confident call. Sequenced input: CD4+ T cells from blood, cultured in vitro. In nucleotides, the sequence is TGTGCCAGCAGTTTATCTGGGGTAGCCAAAAACATTCAGTACTTC. Its product reads: CASSLSGVAKNIQYF.